Shown below are 7 T cell receptor beta chains from a single sample sequenced in a study of CD8+ T cells in alopecia areata. Treatment described: oral pan-JAK inhibitor, 5-10 mg twice daily. As the sequencing template, cDNA was produced by extracting RNA and reverse transcribing it. Only in-frame clones appear in the TCRdb table, and some are missing; sequencing was by immunoSEQ multiplex PCR. The sample consists of 110,000 or so clones, roughly 60% of them appearing once. This material consisted of CD8+ T cells sorted from blood, taken at week 4, from a patient treated with tofacitinib. The receptor set was obtained from a human donor with alopecia areata.

This clone was observed a single time. The chain carries TRBV5-1 and TRBJ2-2, with D possibly being TRBD1 (6 bases). Trimming took 6 bases from V and 0 from J, leaving 21 bases between them. The length of the CDR3 is 18 residues. CDR1 is SGHRS and CDR2 is YFSETQ in the germline V gene. The CDR3 loop reads CASTGAGSDSSNTGELFF. The DNA for the CDR3 is TGCGCCAGCACCGGGGCCGGTTCGGACAGCTCGAACACCGGGGAGCTGTTTTTT.

This clone has a handful of counts. V usage is TRBV9 and J usage is TRBJ2-6, with D perhaps TRBD1 (5 bases). V was trimmed by 5 bases and J by 8 bases, leaving 11 bases between them. Germline V gene lookup returns CDR1 SGDLS and CDR2 YYNGEE. The CDR3 runs to 13 residues. This chain's CDR3 is CASRMDTSNVLTF. CDR3 coding DNA: TGTGCCAGCAGGATGGACACTTCCAACGTCCTGACTTTC.

The J gene is TRBJ2-7, the V gene TRBV10-3; D uncertain. This CDR3 contains 11 residues. V shed 2 bases and J shed 4 bases, with 3 bases lying between them. The V gene's germline CDR1 is ENHRY and CDR2 SYGVKD. This CDR3 reads CAISEEYEQYF. DNA of the CDR3: TGTGCCATCAGTGAGGAATACGAGCAGTACTTC.

The sample holds one count of this clone. The chain joins TRBV29-1 to TRBJ2-1; TRBD2 matches at 11 bases. This CDR3 comprises 14 residues. Trimming took 7 bases from V and 6 from J; bases not matched to a gene: 8. The germline V gene encodes CDR1 SQVTM and CDR2 ANQGSEA. The CDR3 DNA is TGCAGCGCCCAGACTAGCGGGGATTTCAATGAGCAGTTCTTC. This translates into CSAQTSGDFNEQFF.

This clone was recorded at least ten times. The chain employs TRBV28 and TRBJ1-1; 7 bases line up with TRBD1. V shed 5 bases and J 3 bases; nucleotides not matched to a gene: 6. This CDR3 spans 14 amino acids. Germline CDR1 MDHEN, CDR2 SYDVKM. The CDR3, as DNA: TGTGCCAGCAGTGGGCGTACAGGGGACACTGAAGCTTTCTTT. It yields the protein CASSGRTGDTEAFF.

This clone was seen a handful of times. J is TRBJ2-7 and V is TRBV7-9; D gene unclear. V was pared by 2 bases and J by 3 bases, with 11 bases between. The germline V gene has CDR1 SEHNR and CDR2 FQNEAQ (reference sequence). The CDR3 spans 14 residues. CDR3 protein: CASSLKGDGYEQYF. CDR3 sequence (DNA): TGTGCCAGCAGCTTAAAGGGCGACGGCTACGAGCAGTACTTC.

This clone showed up just a few times. This chain links TRBV9 with TRBJ1-6; D call uncertain. CDR1 is SGDLS, CDR2 YYNGEE, per germline. V was pared by 4 bases and J by 3 bases, with 11 bases between. This CDR3 has 15 amino acids. The CDR3 here is CASSIAELYNSPLHF. CDR3 in DNA: TGTGCCAGCAGCATAGCCGAGCTCTATAATTCACCCCTCCACTTT.